This T cell receptor beta chain was recorded in a study of T cells in Graves' hyperthyroidism and ophthalmopathy. Study conclusions and caveats: With a median lead of roughly 6.8 months before onset, the model predicted ophthalmopathy. Ophthalmopathy was told apart from stable hyperthyroidism by a 13 V-J model.

A note on this clonotype: Its antigen remains unidentified.

Germline V CDR1 and CDR2: MNHEY, SVGEGT. The V gene lost 3 bases and the J gene lost 4 bases, with 9 bases spanning the gap. The CDR3 spans 13 residues. The authors obtained PBMCs from around 10 ml of fresh peripheral blood. The TCR beta CDR3 regions underwent amplification using RNA transcripts as the source. First-round RT-PCR of the TCR CDR3 relied on the HTBI primer set. MiXCR, applied by TCRdb to the multiplex PCR reads, yields one record per CDR3 protein. The sample yields around 420,000 distinct CDR3 sequences, about an eighth seen once. The sample consisted of blood. The receptor's source is a woman aged 18-29 years with Graves' hyperthyroidism. The gene calls are TRBV6-2 or TRBV6-3 and TRBJ1-1; D unresolved. DNA of the CDR3: TGTGCCAGCAGTTATTCGGAGCTCACTGAAGCTTTCTTT. Residues: CASSYSELTEAFF.